Below are 18 T cell receptor beta chains sequenced from a single sample in a study of T cell responses to AZD1222 COVID-19 vaccine. Repertoires were generated with immunoSEQ multiplex PCR, while TCRdb's copy carries only in-frame clones and drops some. This sample has over 150,000 clones, with roughly 92% found just once. The sample consisted of peripheral blood, taken 28 days after the second AZD1222 dose. The source of these receptors is an adult who received the AZD1222 COVID-19 vaccine.

This clone was found once. V and J are TRBV5-1 and TRBJ1-4; 8 bases line up with TRBD1. Germline trimming cut 0 bases from V and 4 bases from J; bases unmatched to any gene: 2. The CDR3 is 15 amino acids. CDR1 and CDR2 (germline): SGHRS, YFSETQ. CDR3 bases: TGCGCCAGCAGCTTGGGACAGGGGAATAATGAAAAACTGTTTTTT. This gives the protein CASSLGQGNNEKLFF.

This clone was recorded only once. V and J are TRBV6-5 and TRBJ2-7; 7 bases map to TRBD1. The CDR3 runs 15 residues. The V and J ends lost 0 bases and 2 bases, in that order; junction bases with no gene match: 4. Germline V lookup: CDR1 MNHEY, CDR2 SVGAGI. CDR3 amino acids: CASSYSRDSAYEQYF. The CDR3 bases are TGTGCCAGCAGTTACTCCCGGGACAGTGCCTACGAGCAGTACTTC.

The V gene is TRBV18, the J gene TRBJ2-7, with TRBD2 matching 8 bases. Germline V lookup: CDR1 KGHSH, CDR2 LQKENI. V shed 0 bases, J shed 5 bases, and the junction held 3 bases outside the gene matches. The CDR3 totals 14 residues. The CDR3 DNA reads as TGTGCCAGCTCACCACCGGCGGGGGGCGACGAGCAGTACTTC. Its translation: CASSPPAGGDEQYF.

The chain employs TRBV5-4 and TRBJ2-7, with 9 bases identical to TRBD2. Germline CDR1 reads SGHNT; CDR2 reads YYREEE (reference sequence). CDR3 length equals 15 residues. V lost 3 bases and J lost 3; bases outside the gene matches: 7. The CDR3, as DNA: TGTGCCAGCAGCTCACGGCGGGGGGGAATCTACGAGCAGTACTTC. Translation: CASSSRRGGIYEQYF.

V gene TRBV11-2 combines with J gene TRBJ2-7; a weak D match, TRBD2 (6 bases). CDR3 length: 14 residues. Between the trimmed V and J ends, which lost 6 bases and 2 bases, there was a span of 14 bases. In germline, CDR1 is SGHAT, CDR2 FQNNGV. CDR3 amino acids: CASSRTREAYEQYF. The CDR3 DNA sequence: TGTGCCAGCAGTCGTACTAGGGAGGCCTACGAGCAGTACTTC.

The CDR3 DNA sequence: TGTGCCAGCAGCTCACCGGGACAGGGGAACTATGGCTACACCTTC. It translates to CASSSPGQGNYGYTF. The chain employs TRBV11-2 and TRBJ1-2, with TRBD1 matching 10 bases. The CDR3 is made up of 15 amino acids. From germline, CDR1 is SGHAT and CDR2 FQNNGV. Unmatched junction bases numbered 4, after V lost 4 bases and J lost 2 bases.

This clone was counted only a few times. The chain has TRBV2 and TRBJ2-7; maybe TRBD1 (7 bases). Germline V lookup: CDR1 SNHLY, CDR2 FYNNEI. The V gene lost 4 bases and the J gene lost 4 bases, with 17 bases spanning the gap. There are 15 residues in the CDR3. CDR3 amino acids: CASSGLAGTDYEQYF. CDR3 nucleotides: TGTGCCAGCAGTGGTCTTGCGGGGACAGATTACGAGCAGTACTTC.

Comment on this clone: Distinct nucleotide sequences in the sample also encode this CDR3. The V gene is TRBV3-1 (or the pseudogene TRBV3-2), the J gene TRBJ1-1, with TRBD1 as a possible D gene (5 bases). Germline V CDR1 and CDR2: LGHDT, YNNKEL (reference sequence). CDR3 length: 15 amino acids. Trimming cost V 0 bases and J 4 bases, with 12 bases left between them. The CDR3 DNA follows: TGTGCCAGCAGCCAAGACGGGGGAGGCGGCACTGAAGCTTTCTTT. Encoded protein: CASSQDGGGGTEAFF.

V and J are TRBV19 and TRBJ1-3; D gene ambiguous. The CDR3 has 15 residues. V lost 3 bases and J 0 bases, leaving 9 bases between the germline ends. Germline assignment: CDR1 LNHDA and CDR2 SQIVND (reference sequence). The CDR3 loop is CASSIRGTSGNTIYF. CDR3 DNA: TGTGCCAGTAGTATTCGAGGAACCTCTGGAAACACCATATATTTT.

This clone came up once. The V and J genes are TRBV19 and TRBJ1-2, with 7 bases that match TRBD1. CDR3 length: 14 amino acids. CDR1 LNHDA and CDR2 SQIVND come from the germline V gene (reference sequence). J lost 8 bases, V lost 2 bases, and 8 bases had no gene match. The CDR3 sequence: CASSIFGRGSGYTF. CDR3 nucleotide sequence: TGTGCCAGTAGTATATTCGGCAGGGGGAGCGGCTACACCTTC.

The chain uses TRBV10-3 and TRBJ2-5; 7 bases fit TRBD1. In germline, CDR1 is ENHRY, CDR2 SYGVKD. CDR3 length equals 16 residues. V was pared by 4 bases and J by 0 bases, with 8 bases of the junction left unmatched. Here the CDR3 DNA reads TGTGCCATCAGTGCCACCCTGGACAGGAACCAAGAGACCCAGTACTTC. Encoded protein: CAISATLDRNQETQYF.

The chain carries TRBV28 and TRBJ1-5; D may be TRBD1 (5 bases). The CDR3 consists of 18 residues. The V and J ends lost 1 base and 5 bases respectively, with 21 bases between them. Germline loops: CDR1 MDHEN, CDR2 SYDVKM. The CDR3 sequence is CASSLSAGIGSMDQPQHF. DNA for the CDR3: TGTGCCAGCAGTTTATCAGCAGGGATAGGGAGTATGGATCAGCCCCAGCATTTT.

A note on this clone: The sample has other DNA sequences that encode this CDR3 too. This chain links TRBV18 with TRBJ1-2; 9 bases map to TRBD1. J gave up 4 bases and V 3 bases, and 3 bases lay outside the gene matches. CDR1 is KGHSH, CDR2 LQKENI, per germline. This CDR3 region has 14 residues. CDR3 sequence reads: CASSPGQGTYGYTF. The DNA of the CDR3 is TGTGCCAGCTCACCCGGACAGGGGACCTATGGCTACACCTTC.

V and J are TRBV3-1 (or the pseudogene TRBV3-2) and TRBJ1-1; D remains ambiguous. The CDR3 contains 14 residues. The germline V gene encodes CDR1 LGHDT and CDR2 YNNKEL (reference sequence). Trimming removed 1 base at V and 1 base at J, with 7 bases between. The CDR3 sequence: CASSQVVGNTEAFF. CDR3 sequence (DNA): TGTGCCAGCAGCCAAGTAGTGGGGAACACTGAAGCTTTCTTT.

The V and J genes are TRBV19 and TRBJ2-1; 14 positions agree with TRBD2. The CDR3 extends over 16 amino acids. Germline CDR1 is LNHDA and CDR2 is SQIVND (reference sequence). The J segment lost 9 bases and the V segment lost 4 bases, leaving 8 bases of the junction unmatched. This CDR3 is CASSTGTSGGLGEQFF. In DNA, the CDR3 is TGTGCCAGTAGTACTGGGACTAGCGGGGGACTCGGTGAGCAGTTCTTC.

This clone occurred once. The chain has TRBV7-2 and TRBJ2-5; a possible D gene is TRBD2 (6 bases). This CDR3 has 15 residues. CDR1 is SGHTA and CDR2 is FQGNSA in the germline V gene. The V and J ends lost 3 bases and 0 bases respectively, with 11 bases between them. This CDR3 reads CASSFQAGNQETQYF. Here the CDR3 DNA reads TGTGCCAGCAGCTTTCAAGCGGGTAACCAAGAGACCCAGTACTTC.

The gene calls are TRBV5-4 and TRBJ1-1; 8 bases line up with TRBD1. This CDR3 contains 15 residues. The trim removed 4 bases at V and 3 bases at J, leaving 8 bases unmatched. Germline-derived CDR1 and CDR2 are SGHNT and YYREEE (reference sequence). The CDR3 loop is CASSRSTGVDTEAFF. The CDR3 DNA reads TGTGCCAGCAGCCGATCGACAGGGGTGGACACTGAAGCTTTCTTT.

V is TRBV5-4 and J is TRBJ1-6, with TRBD1 as a possible D gene (6 bases). V was shortened by 4 bases and J by 7 bases, with 12 bases between the two germline ends. The CDR3 loop spans 14 amino acids. Looked up from germline, CDR1 is SGHNT and CDR2 is YYREEE (reference sequence). In nucleotides, the CDR3 is TGTGCCAGCAGCCCCGGACAGCCCAATTCACCCCTCCACTTT. This sequence encodes CASSPGQPNSPLHF.